These T cell receptor beta chains were read from a single sample in a study of shared clonotypes between healthy human individuals. TCRdb's table, derived via immunoSEQ multiplex PCR, lists solely in-frame clones and lacks some. The table shows approximately 2.5 million clones, with 93% occurring only once. Sequencing was carried out using naive CD4+ T cells from PBMCs. Source of these receptors: a young man in good health. Some clones in this sample may be carry-over from other donors' samples. The CDR3 runs from the conserved cysteine through the conserved F or W. The D gene is left open where the match is weak. The size of a clone is reported for some rows only, either as once, few or many, or as a class for expanded clones.

TRBV10-2	16	TRBD2	TRBJ2-7	-	CASSESRASGGREQYF	TGCGCCAGCAGTGAGTCGAGGGCTAGCGGGGGGCGTGAGCAGTACTTC
TRBV10-3	15	-	TRBJ2-7	-	CAISEGLASTYEQYF	TGTGCCATCAGTGAGGGCCTAGCGAGCACATACGAGCAGTACTTC
TRBV11-2	16	TRBD1	TRBJ1-2	once	CASSLGRGRILYGYTF	TGTGCCAGCAGCTTGGGCAGGGGGCGGATCCTCTATGGCTACACCTTC
TRBV4-1	15	-	TRBJ2-7	-	CASSPTGPQGHEQYF	TGCGCCAGCAGCCCGACCGGGCCCCAAGGGCACGAGCAGTACTTC
TRBV6-5	11	-	TRBJ1-1	-	CASSAYTEAFF	TGTGCCAGCAGTGCGTACACTGAAGCTTTCTTT
TRBV29-1	16	TRBD1	TRBJ2-2	-	CSAERTGAPNTGELFF	TGCAGCGCCGAACGGACAGGGGCCCCGAACACCGGGGAGCTGTTTTTT
TRBV5-4	15	TRBD2	TRBJ2-2	-	CASSREGLGDGELFF	TGTGCCAGCAGCCGCGAAGGACTAGGGGACGGGGAGCTGTTTTTT
TRBV10-3	16	-	TRBJ1-1	-	CAISGGGRDGSTEAFF	TGTGCCATCAGTGGCGGGGGGAGGGATGGGAGCACTGAAGCTTTCTTT
TRBV7-3	15	TRBD2	TRBJ2-3	-	CASSLSGRGADTQYF	TGTGCCAGCAGCCTTAGCGGGAGAGGGGCAGATACGCAGTATTTT
TRBV29-1	13	-	TRBJ2-7	-	CSARAGSSYEQYF	TGCAGCGCCCGGGCAGGGAGCTCCTACGAGCAGTACTTC
TRBV30	18	-	TRBJ2-5	-	CAWSATLNPRDRGETQYF	TGTGCCTGGAGTGCTACATTGAATCCCCGGGACCGTGGAGAGACCCAGTACTTC
TRBV2	15	-	TRBJ1-2	-	CASSEGIVGWSGYTF	TGTGCCAGCAGTGAGGGGATAGTCGGGTGGAGCGGCTACACCTTC
TRBV5-4	15	TRBD2	TRBJ2-1	-	CASSWTSDNYNEQFF	TGTGCCAGCAGCTGGACTAGCGACAACTACAATGAGCAGTTCTTC
TRBV4-2	17	TRBD1	TRBJ1-2	-	CASSQEGDRAPRYGYTF	TGTGCCAGCAGCCAAGAGGGGGACAGGGCCCCACGGTATGGCTACACCTTC
TRBV18	15	-	TRBJ1-1	-	CASSPFGLGATEAFF	TGTGCCAGCTCACCGTTCGGGTTAGGGGCCACTGAAGCTTTCTTT
TRBV7-2	16	-	TRBJ2-1	-	CASSLVVTSSYNEQFF	TGTGCCAGCAGCTTAGTAGTGACTAGCTCCTACAATGAGCAGTTCTTC
TRBV6-5	11	-	TRBJ2-7	-	CASRVRYEQYF	TGTGCCAGCAGAGTACGCTACGAGCAGTACTTC
TRBV7-2	19	TRBD2	TRBJ2-1	-	CASSSPGLAGRYSYNEQFF	TGTGCCAGCAGCTCACCGGGACTAGCGGGACGATACTCCTACAATGAGCAGTTCTTC
TRBV5-1	16	-	TRBJ2-3	-	CASSGIAGTSTDTQYF	TGCGCCAGCAGCGGGATAGCCGGAACTAGCACAGATACGCAGTATTTT
TRBV10-2	18	-	TRBJ2-3	once	CASSESGLGGTLGDTQYF	TGCGCCAGCAGTGAGTCGGGACTCGGGGGCACTTTAGGAGATACGCAGTATTTT
TRBV5-1	20	TRBD2	TRBJ2-1	-	CASSFFISSGRTLRSNEQFF	TGCGCCAGCAGCTTCTTCATTTCTAGCGGGAGAACCCTTAGGTCCAATGAGCAGTTCTTC
TRBV29-1	13	TRBD1	TRBJ1-4	-	CSVVGTGEEKLFF	TGCAGCGTTGTTGGGACAGGGGAGGAAAAACTGTTTTTT
TRBV5-6	18	TRBD2	TRBJ2-2	-	CASSFLRTSGENTGELFF	TGTGCCAGCAGCTTCCTTCGGACTAGCGGAGAAAACACCGGGGAGCTGTTTTTT
TRBV19	15	TRBD2	TRBJ2-5	-	CASSIGLAGQETQYF	TGTGCCAGTAGTATAGGACTAGCGGGCCAAGAGACCCAGTACTTC
TRBV28	13	-	TRBJ1-2	-	CASSPGTLYGYTF	TGTGCCAGCAGCCCCGGGACTCTCTATGGCTACACCTTC
TRBV9	13	-	TRBJ1-2	-	CASSGDGTSGYTF	TGTGCCAGCAGCGGCGACGGGACAAGTGGCTACACCTTC
TRBV7-2	13	-	TRBJ2-7	-	CASGQGRSYEQYF	TGTGCCAGCGGGCAGGGTCGGTCCTACGAGCAGTACTTC
TRBV14	15	-	TRBJ2-3	-	CASSHSHTSTDTQYF	TGTGCCAGCAGCCACTCTCATACTAGCACAGATACGCAGTATTTT
TRBV9	14	-	TRBJ2-1	-	CASSVGPGGKDPFF	TGTGCCAGCAGCGTAGGACCGGGCGGGAAAGATCCGTTCTTC
TRBV6-5	16	-	TRBJ1-4	-	CASSYTRQVPNEKLFF	TGTGCCAGCAGTTACACCCGACAGGTTCCTAATGAAAAACTGTTTTTT
TRBV28	14	-	TRBJ2-7	-	CASREGTVLYEQYF	TGTGCCAGCCGGGAGGGGACAGTTCTCTACGAGCAGTACTTC
TRBV5-6	15	-	TRBJ2-5	-	CASSLGETDQETQYF	TGTGCCAGCAGCTTGGGGGAAACCGACCAAGAGACCCAGTACTTC
TRBV7-3	15	-	TRBJ2-3	-	CASSRGTPHTDTQYF	TGTGCCAGCAGCCGCGGGACCCCTCACACAGATACGCAGTATTTT
TRBV2	11	-	TRBJ2-7	few	CASRGYYEQYF	TGTGCCAGCCGTGGCTACTACGAGCAGTACTTC
TRBV28	14	-	TRBJ1-1	-	CASRFGGLNTEAFF	TGTGCCAGCAGGTTTGGGGGGTTAAACACTGAAGCTTTCTTT
TRBV4-1	15	TRBD2	TRBJ2-7	once	CASSQGSGRAHEQYF	TGCGCCAGCAGCCAAGGGAGCGGGAGGGCCCACGAGCAGTACTTC
TRBV7-3	13	-	TRBJ1-1	-	CASSPTGRTEAFF	TGTGCCAGCAGCCCTACTGGGCGGACTGAAGCTTTCTTT
TRBV7-9	17	TRBD1	TRBJ2-2	-	CASSLGRTGGNTGELFF	TGTGCCAGCAGCTTAGGGAGGACAGGAGGGAACACCGGGGAGCTGTTTTTT
TRBV28	15	TRBD2	TRBJ2-7	-	CASSSPVLAGYEQYF	TGTGCCAGCAGTTCCCCCGTCCTAGCGGGCTACGAGCAGTACTTC
TRBV23-1	16	-	TRBJ1-1	-	CASSLDCSGENTEAFF	TGCGCCAGCAGTTTGGACTGTTCAGGGGAGAACACTGAAGCTTTCTTT
TRBV5-1	14	-	TRBJ2-2	-	CASSGSRESGELFF	TGCGCCAGCAGCGGGTCACGGGAGTCCGGGGAGCTGTTTTTT
TRBV6-1	14	-	TRBJ2-1	-	CASSEWRTDNEQFF	TGTGCCAGCAGTGAATGGCGGACAGACAATGAGCAGTTCTTC
TRBV2	14	TRBD1	TRBJ2-7	-	CASSPRTGVYEQYF	TGTGCCAGCAGTCCTCGGACAGGAGTATACGAGCAGTACTTC
TRBV28	15	TRBD2	TRBJ2-1	-	CASSRTSGYYNEQFF	TGTGCCAGCAGCCGTACTAGCGGATACTACAATGAGCAGTTCTTC
TRBV7-7	13	-	TRBJ2-2	-	CASSPRATGELFF	TGTGCCAGCAGCCCCCGAGCCACCGGGGAGCTGTTTTTT
TRBV6-1	14	-	TRBJ2-7	few	CASLAQVYSYEQYF	TGTGCCAGCCTCGCCCAGGTATACTCCTACGAGCAGTACTTC
TRBV7-3	14	TRBD1	TRBJ2-2	-	CASRRDSNTGELFF	TGTGCCAGCAGACGGGACAGCAACACCGGGGAGCTGTTTTTT
TRBV2	11	-	TRBJ2-6	once	CASGGRSALTF	TGTGCCAGCGGGGGTCGGAGCGCCCTGACTTTC
TRBV23-1	14	-	TRBJ2-5	once	CASSQSPDGETQYF	TGCGCCAGCAGTCAATCCCCGGACGGAGAGACCCAGTACTTC
TRBV5-8	15	-	TRBJ2-7	-	CASSLLALSSYEQYF	TGTGCCAGCAGCTTGCTAGCGCTCAGCTCCTACGAGCAGTACTTC
TRBV4-1	15	-	TRBJ2-7	-	CASSQAGTLFYEQYF	TGCGCCAGCAGCCAGGCCGGGACACTTTTCTACGAGCAGTACTTC
TRBV5-1	17	TRBD1	TRBJ2-3	-	CASSAQPGQGGTDTQYF	TGCGCCAGCAGCGCCCAACCCGGACAGGGCGGCACAGATACGCAGTATTTT
TRBV10-3	14	-	TRBJ2-7	few	CAISGGVDSYEQYF	TGTGCCATCAGTGGTGGGGTGGATTCCTACGAGCAGTACTTC
TRBV7-9	12	-	TRBJ1-1	few	CASSKDRTEAFF	TGTGCCAGCAGCAAAGACAGGACTGAAGCTTTCTTT
TRBV6-6	13	-	TRBJ2-7	-	CASSRLPAYEQYF	TGTGCCAGCAGCAGACTCCCCGCCTACGAGCAGTACTTC
TRBV29-1	14	TRBD2	TRBJ2-1	-	CSVEGASGLNEQFF	TGCAGCGTTGAGGGAGCTAGCGGGCTCAATGAGCAGTTCTTC